One and the same sample provided the 14 T cell receptor beta chains below, sequenced in a study of identical twins. MiXCR, run by TCRdb on the 5' RACE reads, gives a single entry per CDR3 protein. The data show roughly 1.6 million distinct CDR3 sequences, with around a third seen just once and roughly 0.3% held by the top ten. Sequencing was done on a sample of cord blood. These receptors came from a newborn girl in good health.

This clonotype was detected a few times. This chain links TRBV4-1 with TRBJ2-7; unclear D gene. The CDR3 sequence is 13 residues long. Germline-derived CDR1 and CDR2 are MGHRA and YSYEKL. Trimming pared 0 bases from V and 6 bases from J, leaving 9 bases between. This CDR3 is CASSQDPTAEQYF. The CDR3 nucleotides are TGCGCCAGCAGCCAAGACCCGACCGCCGAGCAGTACTTC.

The chain carries TRBV20-1 and TRBJ2-1; 7 bases are shared with TRBD1. The CDR3 totals 12 residues. Germline lookup yields CDR1 DFQATT and CDR2 SNEGSKA (reference sequence). V lost 4 bases to trimming and J lost 12 bases; unmatched junction nucleotides: 9. This CDR3 is CSAIDQGVGQFF. CDR3 coding DNA: TGCAGTGCTATTGATCAGGGGGTTGGGCAGTTCTTC.

Worth noting for this clonotype: One junction end does not reproduce the germline sequence, and a read error may be involved. For the CDR3, the DNA is TGTGTCAGCACTGAACCTACTAGCGGGAGTTTATACGAGCAGTACTTC. Protein product: CVSTEPTSGSLYEQYF. This sequence joins TRBV2 and TRBJ2-5; 11 bases match TRBD2. Matching the DNA end better, TRBJ2-7 makes the J call doubtful. Looked up from germline, CDR1 is SNHLY and CDR2 is FYNNEI. The CDR3 consists of 16 residues.

The V call is TRBV24-1, the J call TRBJ2-1; TRBD2 matches 9 bases. The end of the DNA is better explained by TRBJ2-7, so the J call may be wrong. Germline V gene lookup returns CDR1 KGHDR and CDR2 SFDVKD. The CDR3 consists of 16 residues. CDR3 DNA: TGTGCCACCAGTGACTCGACTAGCGGCTCCTACAATGAGCAGTACTTC. Protein sequence: CATSDSTSGSYNEQYF.

This chain connects TRBV11-2 to TRBJ2-1; perhaps TRBD2 as D (7 bases). The J call may be incorrect, as the DNA end agrees better with TRBJ2-7. The CDR3 is 15 residues long. Germline CDR1 reads SGHAT; CDR2 reads FQNNGV. In DNA, the CDR3 is TGTGCCAGCAGCTTCGGCGGGGGCCACTACAATGAGCAGTACTTC. This sequence encodes CASSFGGGHYNEQYF.

The rearrangement links TRBV7-9 to TRBJ2-5, with 12 nucleotides matching TRBD2. V lost 5 bases to trimming and J lost 11 bases; unmatched junction nucleotides: 15. This CDR3 region has 16 residues. In germline, CDR1 is SEHNR, CDR2 FQNEAQ (reference sequence). This CDR3 is CASSPPTSGGNNEQYF. CDR3 nucleotide sequence: TGTGCCAGCAGCCCACCTACTAGCGGGGGGAACAATGAGCAGTACTTC. Variable domain in full (rest from reference TRBV7-9 and TRBJ2-5): DTGVSQNPRHKITKRGQNVTFRCDPISEHNRLYWYRQTLGQGPEFLTYFQNEAQLEKSRLLSDRFSAERPKGSFSTLEIQRTEQGDSAMYLCASSPPTSGGNNEQYFGPGTRLLVL.

This clonotype was seen repeatedly, ten times or more. The chain combines TRBV20-1 with TRBJ2-5; D could derive from TRBD1 or TRBD2 (5 bases each). The CDR3 loop spans 13 amino acids. Deletions cut 2 bases from V and 1 base from J, with 8 bases between. CDR1 and CDR2 (germline): DFQATT, SNEGSKA (reference sequence). CDR3 residues: CSARLGVQETQYF. CDR3 in DNA: TGCAGTGCTAGATTGGGGGTCCAAGAGACCCAGTACTTC.

Only a few counts were recorded for this clonotype. V usage is TRBV2 and J usage is TRBJ2-4; D possibly corresponds to TRBD1 (6 bases). Trimming pared 0 bases from V and 8 bases from J, leaving 8 bases between. Germline V CDR1 and CDR2: SNHLY, FYNNEI. This CDR3 comprises 13 residues. The CDR3 spells CASSEARGDIQYF. The CDR3 DNA reads as TGTGCCAGCAGTGAAGCCAGGGGAGACATTCAGTACTTC.

The CDR3 region has the DNA TGCAGTGCCGCTGGACTAGCGGGAGTATCGAGAAATGAGCAGTACTTC. The encoded protein is CSAAGLAGVSRNEQYF. The chain is built from TRBV20-1 and TRBJ2-4, with 13 bases matching TRBD2. With 6 bases clipped from V and 13 bases from J, the junction kept 18 bases outside the gene matches. The CDR3 has 16 amino acids. Germline loops: CDR1 DFQATT, CDR2 SNEGSKA (reference sequence).

This clonotype was recorded a few times. V usage is TRBV20-1 and J usage is TRBJ1-2, with D hard to call. V was shortened by 0 bases and J by 4 bases, with 24 bases between the two germline ends. Germline assignment: CDR1 DFQATT and CDR2 SNEGSKA (reference sequence). This CDR3 spans 18 amino acids. CDR3 region: CSARDLVRHQSTSYGYTF. CDR3 DNA sequence: TGCAGTGCTAGAGATCTAGTCAGACACCAATCCACGTCCTATGGCTACACCTTC.

The chain carries TRBV2 and TRBJ2-4, with D possibly being TRBD1 (6 bases). CDR3 length equals 14 residues. Germline V gives CDR1 SNHLY, CDR2 FYNNEI. Trimming removed 6 bases from V and 2 bases from J, with 11 bases in between. CDR3 sequence reads: CASRGQPTKNIQYF. In nucleotides, the CDR3 is TGTGCCAGCAGAGGACAGCCTACCAAAAACATTCAGTACTTC.

In DNA form, the CDR3 reads TGTGCCAGCAGCTTCAGTTCAGGGGGCTTGTACGAGCAGTACTTC. This encodes CASSFSSGGLYEQYF. The rearrangement uses TRBV7-2 and TRBJ2-7, with 8 bases aligning to TRBD1. The germline V gene has CDR1 SGHTA and CDR2 FQGNSA. Unmatched junction bases numbered 8, after V lost 3 bases and J lost 4 bases. CDR3 length: 15 amino acids. Variable domain in full (rest from reference TRBV7-2 and TRBJ2-7): GAGVSQSPSNKVTEKGKDVELRCDPISGHTALYWYRQSLGQGLEFLIYFQGNSAPDKSGLPSDRFSAERTGGSVSTLTIQRTQQEDSAVYLCASSFSSGGLYEQYFGPGTRLTVT.

Ten or more counts support this clonotype. The V and J genes are TRBV7-9 and TRBJ2-3; D unclear. This CDR3 comprises 13 residues. Germline V gene sequence: CDR1 SEHNR, CDR2 FQNEAQ (reference sequence). Trimming shortened V by 2 bases and J by 4 bases, and 7 bases separated the two germline ends. The CDR3 loop reads CASSLSGSDTQYF. As DNA, the CDR3 is TGTGCCAGCAGCTTATCCGGGTCAGATACGCAGTATTTT.

CDR3 DNA: TGTGCCAGCAGCCAAGATTGGAACAGTGGAGATACGCAGTATTTT. Protein: CASSQDWNSGDTQYF. This chain joins TRBV3-1 and TRBJ2-3, with D unresolved. In germline, CDR1 is LGHDT, CDR2 YNNKEL (reference sequence). The CDR3 is 15 residues long. V lost 0 bases to trimming and J lost 5 bases, with 12 bases between them.